This TCR beta chain was sequenced in a study of human T cells and chemical hapten exposure. Study outcomes and limitations: Relative to control repertoires, expanded TCRs gave rise to significantly more large CDR3 similarity clusters.

Time point indicated: pre-sensitization, week 0. Treatment denoted: therapeutic diphenylcyclopropenone sensitization with weekly scalp DPC. Blood sampling occurred before each patch-test application. On this clonotype: As yet, its antigen is unknown.

This CDR3 has 15 residues. Trimming removed 5 bases from V and 5 bases from J, with 15 bases in between. The V gene's germline CDR1 is MGHDK and CDR2 SYGVNS. TCRdb re-called the RACE reads with MiXCR, one entry per CDR3 protein. The table records 300,000 to 450,000 distinct CDR3 sequences, 5.1% of them present only once. This chain joins TRBV25-1 and TRBJ1-4; D is undetermined. The specimen was whole blood, collected in connection with sensitization to the hapten diphenylcyclopropenone (DPC). The TCR sequence derives from a woman between 45 and 65 years old with alopecia areata. Some clones in this sample may be carry-over from other donors' samples. The CDR3 bases are TGTGCCAGCAGTCCCCCGGGCCGCCAAAATGAAAAACTGTTTTTT. This gives the protein CASSPPGRQNEKLFF. Using reference TRBV25-1 and TRBJ1-4 for the parts outside the CDR3, the full variable domain is EADIYQTPRYLVIGTGKKITLECSQTMGHDKMYWYQQDPGMELHLIHYSYGVNSTEKGDLSSESTVSRIRTEHFPLTLESARPSHTSQYLCASSPPGRQNEKLFFGSGTQLSVL.